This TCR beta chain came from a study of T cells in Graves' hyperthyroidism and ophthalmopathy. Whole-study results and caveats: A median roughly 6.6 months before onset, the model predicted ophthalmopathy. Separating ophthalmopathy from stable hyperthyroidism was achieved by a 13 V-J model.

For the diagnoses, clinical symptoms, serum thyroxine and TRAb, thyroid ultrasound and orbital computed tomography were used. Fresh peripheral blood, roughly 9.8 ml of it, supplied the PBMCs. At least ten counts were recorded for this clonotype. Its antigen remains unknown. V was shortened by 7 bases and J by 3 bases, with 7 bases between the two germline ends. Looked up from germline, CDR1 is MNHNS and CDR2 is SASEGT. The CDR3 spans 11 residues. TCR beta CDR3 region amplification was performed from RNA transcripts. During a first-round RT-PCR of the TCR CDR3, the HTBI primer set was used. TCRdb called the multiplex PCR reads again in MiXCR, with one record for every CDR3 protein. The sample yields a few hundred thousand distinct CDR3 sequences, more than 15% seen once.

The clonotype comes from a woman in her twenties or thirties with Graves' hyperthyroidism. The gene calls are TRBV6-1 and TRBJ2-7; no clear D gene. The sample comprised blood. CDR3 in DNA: TGTGCCAGCAATAGAGGCTACGAGCAGTACTTC. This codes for CASNRGYEQYF.